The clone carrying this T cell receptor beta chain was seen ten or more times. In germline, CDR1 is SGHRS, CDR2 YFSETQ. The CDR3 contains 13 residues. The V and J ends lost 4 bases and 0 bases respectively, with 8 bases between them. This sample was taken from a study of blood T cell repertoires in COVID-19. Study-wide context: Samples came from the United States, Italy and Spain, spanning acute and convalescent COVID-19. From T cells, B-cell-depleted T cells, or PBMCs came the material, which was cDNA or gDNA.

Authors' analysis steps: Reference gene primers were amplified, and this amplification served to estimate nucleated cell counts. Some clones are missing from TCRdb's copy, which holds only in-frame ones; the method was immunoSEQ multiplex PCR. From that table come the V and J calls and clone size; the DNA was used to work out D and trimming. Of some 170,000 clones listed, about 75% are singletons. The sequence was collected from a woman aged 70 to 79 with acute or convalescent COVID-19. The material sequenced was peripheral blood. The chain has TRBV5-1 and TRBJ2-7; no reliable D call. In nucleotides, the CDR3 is TGCGCCAGCAGCAATCCCAGCTCCTACGAGCAGTACTTC. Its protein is CASSNPSSYEQYF.